Below, 18 T cell receptor beta chains from the same sample are listed, as sequenced in a study of CD8+ T cells in alopecia areata. Indicated treatment: oral pan-JAK inhibitor, 5-10 mg twice daily. RNA, once extracted, was reverse transcribed into cDNA for use as the sequencing template. Here immunoSEQ multiplex PCR was the method, and the copy in TCRdb shows in-frame clones only, minus some. The sample has 120,000 or so clones, approximately 57% seen once. The source material was CD4+ T cells sorted from blood, sampled at week 4, from a patient treated with tofacitinib. The origin of the receptors is a human donor with alopecia areata.

By share of the sample, this clone is medium-sized. The chain links TRBV2 to TRBJ2-1; a possible D gene is TRBD1 (6 bases). CDR3 length: 13 residues. Germline-derived CDR1 and CDR2 are SNHLY and FYNNEI. Deletions cut 10 bases from V and 6 bases from J, with 16 bases between. In nucleotides, the CDR3 is TGTGCCACCGACACAGGGTTCCTCAATGAGCAGTTCTTC. This translates into CATDTGFLNEQFF.

This chain joins TRBV7-2 and TRBJ2-7; D is perhaps TRBD1 or TRBD2 (5 bases each). Germline V gene data show CDR1 as SGHTA and CDR2 as FQGNSA. The CDR3 has 14 amino acids. With 4 bases removed from V and 6 bases from J, the gap between germline ends came to 16 bases. The CDR3 DNA is TGTGCCAGCAGCTCCTCCGGGACGCTGGGCGAGCAGTACTTC. It encodes CASSSSGTLGEQYF.

This clone has just a few counts. The genes are TRBV7-2 and TRBJ2-2; a possible D gene is TRBD1 (5 bases). The CDR3 spans 16 residues. CDR1 and CDR2 from the germline V gene are SGHTA and FQGNSA. Trimming took 1 base from V and 1 from J, leaving 10 bases between them. In DNA form, the CDR3 reads TGTGCCAGCAGCTTAGGGGCAGGGCAGAACACCGGGGAGCTGTTTTTT. Its translation is CASSLGAGQNTGELFF. Using reference TRBV7-2 and TRBJ2-2 for the parts outside the CDR3, the full variable domain is GAGVSQSPSNKVTEKGKDVELRCDPISGHTALYWYRQSLGQGLEFLIYFQGNSAPDKSGLPSDRFSAERTGGSVSTLTIQRTQQEDSAVYLCASSLGAGQNTGELFFGEGSRLTVL.

This clone was detected once. The chain couples TRBV6-5 to TRBJ2-1, with 8 positions matching TRBD1. Germline CDR1 is MNHEY and CDR2 is SVGAGI. The CDR3 runs 14 residues. V dropped 6 bases and J dropped 7; count of bases not matched to a gene: 8. DNA for the CDR3: TGTGCCAGCAGCCCACAGGGGGGTATGAATGAGCAGTTCTTC. This codes for CASSPQGGMNEQFF.

This clone was seen a few times. V and J are TRBV5-1 and TRBJ1-1, with 12 bases matching TRBD1. This CDR3 comprises 14 residues. The V gene's germline CDR1 is SGHRS and CDR2 YFSETQ. V gave up 4 bases and J gave up 8 bases; unmatched junction bases: 6. The CDR3 sequence: CASSPGQGAPEAFF. In DNA, the CDR3 is TGCGCCAGCAGCCCGGGACAGGGGGCTCCCGAAGCTTTCTTT. Full variable domain (rest looked up from reference TRBV5-1 and TRBJ1-1): KAGVTQTPRYLIKTRGQQVTLSCSPISGHRSVSWYQQTPGQGLQFLFEYFSETQRNKGNFPGRFSGRQFSNSRSEMNVSTLELGDSALYLCASSPGQGAPEAFFGQGTRLTVV.

V and J are TRBV5-6 and TRBJ2-5, with TRBD1 matching over 7 bases. The trim removed 4 bases at V and 5 bases at J, leaving 14 bases unmatched. The CDR3 spans 16 residues. CDR1 is SGHDT, CDR2 YYEEEE, per germline. In nucleotides, the CDR3 is TGTGCCAGCAGCACCTTACGGACAGGATCTACGGAGACCCAGTACTTC. Translation: CASSTLRTGSTETQYF.

This clone was observed a few times. V usage is TRBV5-1 and J usage is TRBJ2-1, with TRBD2 identical over 7 bases. This CDR3 spans 15 amino acids. The germline V gene has CDR1 SGHRS and CDR2 YFSETQ. Trimming took 0 bases from V and 5 from J; bases not matched to a gene: 5. The CDR3 sequence: CASSLVSSGNNEQFF. The CDR3 DNA is TGCGCCAGCAGCTTGGTGTCTAGCGGAAACAATGAGCAGTTCTTC.

The chain joins TRBV4-2 to TRBJ2-7; TRBD2 matches at 8 bases. The CDR3 spans 15 residues. V shed 0 bases and J 2 bases; nucleotides not matched to a gene: 3. Per germline, CDR1 LGHNA and CDR2 YNFKEQ. The CDR3 protein is CASSQEPAGAYEQYF. As DNA, the CDR3 is TGTGCCAGCAGCCAAGAACCAGCGGGGGCCTACGAGCAGTACTTC.

This sequence joins TRBV7-9 and TRBJ2-2; D is perhaps TRBD1 (5 bases). The germline V and J ends were trimmed by 5 bases and 4 bases, with 11 bases remaining between them. The CDR3 extends over 14 amino acids. The germline CDR1 and CDR2 sequences are SEHNR and FQNEAQ (reference sequence). CDR3 sequence (DNA): TGTGCCAGCAGCCTAGACAGCCTCACCGGGGAGCTGTTTTTT. As protein: CASSLDSLTGELFF. The whole variable domain, remainder taken from reference TRBV7-9 and TRBJ2-2, is DTGVSQNPRHKITKRGQNVTFRCDPISEHNRLYWYRQTLGQGPEFLTYFQNEAQLEKSRLLSDRFSAERPKGSFSTLEIQRTEQGDSAMYLCASSLDSLTGELFFGEGSRLTVL.

This sequence joins TRBV19 and TRBJ1-1; tentative D call: TRBD1 (5 bases). CDR1 and CDR2 from the germline V gene are LNHDA and SQIVND (reference sequence). The ends were cut back, 4 bases at V and 1 base at J, with 10 bases in the middle. The length of the CDR3 is 14 residues. The CDR3 spells CASSTVRGNTEAFF. The DNA for the CDR3 is TGTGCCAGTAGTACAGTAAGGGGGAACACTGAAGCTTTCTTT.

J is TRBJ2-4 and V is TRBV4-2, with D unresolved. Germline V gene lookup returns CDR1 LGHNA and CDR2 YNFKEQ. The V end was cut by 1 base, the J end by 8 bases, with 9 bases between. The CDR3 spans 13 residues. The CDR3 is CASSQVWQDIQYF. The CDR3 DNA follows: TGTGCCAGCAGCCAAGTATGGCAAGACATTCAGTACTTC.

This chain joins TRBV18 and TRBJ2-2; D is uncertain. There are 11 residues in the CDR3. Per the germline V gene, CDR1 is KGHSH and CDR2 is LQKENI. V was shortened by 4 bases and J by 6 bases, with 3 bases between the two germline ends. The CDR3 sequence: CASSRAGELFF. DNA for the CDR3: TGTGCCAGCTCACGCGCCGGGGAGCTGTTTTTT.

Here the CDR3 DNA reads TGCAGCGTTAGGTCGAGGAGCTCCTACGAGCAGTACTTC. Translating it yields CSVRSRSSYEQYF. J is TRBJ2-7 and V is TRBV29-1; D is ambiguous. This CDR3 has 13 amino acids. Germline CDR1 is SQVTM and CDR2 is ANQGSEA. V was cut by 5 bases and J by 0 bases, with 11 bases left in between.

In its sample, this clone was seen a few times. This chain links TRBV19 with TRBJ2-4; D unclear. This CDR3 is built from 14 residues. Per the germline V gene, CDR1 is LNHDA and CDR2 is SQIVND (reference sequence). Trimming removed 4 bases from V and 3 bases from J, with 10 bases in between. The CDR3: CASSTTANKNIQYF. CDR3 nucleotides: TGTGCCAGTAGTACCACCGCCAACAAAAACATTCAGTACTTC.

The rearrangement joins TRBV4-3 to TRBJ2-3; the match to TRBD2 covers 11 bases. This CDR3 has 17 amino acids. Unmatched junction bases numbered 12, after V lost 5 bases and J lost 5 bases. Germline-derived CDR1 and CDR2 are LGHNA and YSLEER. DNA for the CDR3: TGCGCCAGCAGCTGGCTAGCGGGGGGTTCTCCCGGAGATACGCAGTATTTT. As protein: CASSWLAGGSPGDTQYF.

This chain connects TRBV18 to TRBJ2-1, with 10 bases matching TRBD1. Trimming removed 4 bases from V and 6 bases from J; junction bases left unmatched: 9. Per the germline V gene, CDR1 is KGHSH and CDR2 is LQKENI. CDR3 length equals 16 residues. The CDR3 loop reads CASSLGSGQGLNEQFF. CDR3 DNA: TGTGCCAGCTCACTAGGGTCGGGACAGGGGCTCAATGAGCAGTTCTTC.

The V call is TRBV29-1, the J call TRBJ2-3; 7 bases agree with TRBD1. Germline CDR1 reads SQVTM; CDR2 reads ANQGSEA. Trimming took 4 bases from V and 2 from J; bases not matched to a gene: 9. The CDR3 length is 15 residues. The CDR3 is CSVAQTGTYTDTQYF. The CDR3 nucleotides read TGCAGCGTTGCCCAGACAGGGACCTACACAGATACGCAGTATTTT.

V and J are TRBV2 and TRBJ2-3; TRBD1 or TRBD2 may be the D gene (5 bases each). The CDR3 sequence is 15 residues long. Trimming left V 3 bases short and J 0 bases short, with 10 bases between. Germline V CDR1 and CDR2: SNHLY, FYNNEI. CDR3: CASSDIWGSTDTQYF. The CDR3 DNA reads TGTGCCAGCAGTGATATTTGGGGGAGCACAGATACGCAGTATTTT.